The rows below give T cell receptor beta chains drawn from one sample of a study of control samples from healthy donors and cancer patients. Sequenced by immunoSEQ multiplex PCR; TCRdb stores in-frame clones only, minus some. The table shows about 55,000 clones, with around 95% occurring only once. The sequenced material came from blood. These TCRs come from a woman in her thirties in good health. CDR3s include the opening cysteine and the closing phenylalanine or tryptophan. D genes are given only for firm matches. Clone size is stated in some rows and not others, as once, few, many or a class when expanded.

TRBJ2-3 once TRBD2 TRBV4-1 15 CASSQAQRESDTQYF TGCGCCAGCAGCCAAGCTCAGCGGGAGTCAGATACGCAGTATTTT
TRBJ1-1 NA NA TRBV7-2 14 CASSTSGSGAEAFF TGTGCCAGCAGCACCTCTGGGTCGGGGGCTGAAGCTTTCTTT
TRBJ2-5 NA TRBD2 TRBV28 17 CASSPQGLAGGGETQYF TGTGCCAGCAGTCCCCAGGGACTAGCGGGAGGAGGGGAGACCCAGTACTTC
TRBJ2-3 NA NA TRBV18 14 CASSPPGLADTQYF TGTGCCAGCTCACCACCAGGGTTGGCAGATACGCAGTATTTT
TRBJ1-4 NA TRBD1 TRBV2 14 CASSSDRGREKLFF TGTGCCAGCAGCTCGGACAGGGGGCGAGAAAAACTGTTTTTT
TRBJ2-1 NA TRBD2 TRBV6-4 15 CASSEKAGEASEQFF TGTGCCAGCAGTGAGAAAGCGGGAGAGGCTAGTGAGCAGTTCTTC
TRBJ2-1 once TRBD1 TRBV4-1 15 CASSQVTGDRLEQFF TGCGCCAGCAGCCAAGTCACAGGGGATCGGCTTGAGCAGTTCTTC
TRBJ1-5 few NA TRBV6-2/TRBV6-3 14 CASSSLGLNQPQHF TGTGCCAGCAGTTCTCTAGGGCTAAATCAGCCCCAGCATTTT
TRBJ1-5 NA TRBD1 TRBV6-6 15 CASSPQGAREQPQHF TGTGCCAGCAGTCCACAGGGGGCCCGCGAGCAGCCCCAGCATTTT
TRBJ2-7 NA NA TRBV29-1 13 CSVAGGISYEQYF TGCAGCGTCGCGGGCGGAATTTCCTACGAGCAGTACTTC
TRBJ2-5 NA NA TRBV30 12 CAWNSGQETQYF TGTGCCTGGAATTCAGGTCAAGAGACCCAGTACTTC
TRBJ2-5 NA NA TRBV11-2 12 CASSLDFETQYF TGTGCCAGCAGCTTAGATTTCGAGACCCAGTACTTC
TRBJ1-5 NA NA TRBV28 13 CASISGGNQPQHF TGTGCCAGCATCTCGGGCGGAAATCAGCCCCAGCATTTT
TRBJ1-3 NA NA TRBV3-1/TRBV3-2 16 CASSQTLRPPGNTIYF TGTGCCAGCAGCCAAACCCTCCGACCTCCGGGAAACACCATATATTTT
TRBJ1-4 once NA TRBV9 15 CASSGQGREGEKLFF TGTGCCAGCAGCGGGCAGGGCAGGGAAGGTGAAAAACTGTTTTTT
TRBJ1-6 NA NA TRBV19 12 CASSIGGSPLHF TGTGCCAGTAGTATCGGGGGTTCACCCCTCCACTTT
TRBJ1-1 NA TRBD1 TRBV7-2 15 CASSFLRTGGTEAFF TGTGCCAGCAGCTTCTTGCGGACAGGGGGCACTGAAGCTTTCTTT
TRBJ2-7 NA NA TRBV28 16 CASSLFPAESPYEQYF TGTGCCAGCAGTTTATTTCCAGCGGAGTCCCCCTACGAGCAGTACTTC
TRBJ2-1 NA TRBD1 TRBV29-1 14 CSVEQQGKDNEQFF TGCAGCGTTGAACAACAGGGGAAGGACAATGAGCAGTTCTTC
TRBJ1-2 NA TRBD1 TRBV28 17 CASSTGQEGKSTYGYTF TGTGCCAGCAGTACCGGACAGGAGGGGAAAAGCACTTATGGCTACACCTTC
TRBJ1-2 NA NA TRBV25-1 13 CASSEYGRYGYTF TGTGCCAGCAGTGAATACGGTCGGTACGGCTACACCTTC
TRBJ1-1 NA TRBD1 TRBV27 14 CASSLWTGGPEAFF TGTGCCAGCAGTTTATGGACAGGGGGGCCTGAAGCTTTCTTT
TRBJ2-1 NA TRBD2 TRBV3-1/TRBV3-2 18 CASSQYSRGTSGSYEQFF TGTGCCAGCAGCCAATATAGCCGCGGGACTAGCGGGAGCTATGAGCAGTTCTTC
TRBJ1-5 once NA TRBV7-2 16 CASSSRMGEMGQPQHF TGTGCCAGCAGCTCACGAATGGGGGAGATGGGGCAGCCCCAGCATTTT
TRBJ2-5 NA NA TRBV5-4 14 CASSATGGQETQYF TGTGCCAGCAGCGCAACAGGAGGCCAAGAGACCCAGTACTTC
TRBJ2-2 NA NA TRBV7-6 15 CASSLGMGLNRELFF TGTGCCAGCAGCTTAGGAATGGGACTTAACCGGGAGCTGTTTTTT
TRBJ1-5 NA NA TRBV2 15 CASSEGAGTNQPQHF TGTGCCAGCAGTGAGGGGGCAGGGACCAATCAGCCCCAGCATTTT